This T cell receptor beta chain was captured by sequencing in a study of vaccination and CD4 T cells after COVID-19. Via MiXCR, TCRdb re-called the PCR reads, giving one row per CDR3 protein. This table has around 30,000 distinct CDR3 sequences, approximately 49% appearing once. Time point here: late sampling 161 to 241 days after vaccination in a few convalescent patients. This CDR3 region has 11 residues. The V gene's germline CDR1 is DFQATT and CDR2 SNEGSKA (reference sequence). The material sequenced was CD4+ T cells from blood, taken about 7 months after SARS-CoV-2 vaccination. The chain links TRBV20-1 to TRBJ2-3; D is perhaps TRBD1 (7 bases). This clonotype was obtained from a human donor who had recovered from COVID-19. The DNA for the CDR3 is TGCAGGCAGGGGGGTACAGATACGCAGTATTTT. This sequence encodes CRQGGTDTQYF.